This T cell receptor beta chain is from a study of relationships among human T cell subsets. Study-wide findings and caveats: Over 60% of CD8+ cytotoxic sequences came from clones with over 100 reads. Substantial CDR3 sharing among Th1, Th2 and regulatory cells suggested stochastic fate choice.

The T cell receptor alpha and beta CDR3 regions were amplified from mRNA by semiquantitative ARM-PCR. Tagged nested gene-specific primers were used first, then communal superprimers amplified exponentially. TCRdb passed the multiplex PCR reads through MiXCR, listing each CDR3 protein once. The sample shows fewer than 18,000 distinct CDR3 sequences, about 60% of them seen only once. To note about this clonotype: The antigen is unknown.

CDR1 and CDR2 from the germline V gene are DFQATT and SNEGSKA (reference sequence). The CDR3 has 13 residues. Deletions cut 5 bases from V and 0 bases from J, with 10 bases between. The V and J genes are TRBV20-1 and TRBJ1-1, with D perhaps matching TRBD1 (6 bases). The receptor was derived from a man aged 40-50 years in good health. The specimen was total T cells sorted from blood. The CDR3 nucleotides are TGCAGTGCTGAACAGGGAATGAACACTGAAGCTTTCTTT. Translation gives CSAEQGMNTEAFF.